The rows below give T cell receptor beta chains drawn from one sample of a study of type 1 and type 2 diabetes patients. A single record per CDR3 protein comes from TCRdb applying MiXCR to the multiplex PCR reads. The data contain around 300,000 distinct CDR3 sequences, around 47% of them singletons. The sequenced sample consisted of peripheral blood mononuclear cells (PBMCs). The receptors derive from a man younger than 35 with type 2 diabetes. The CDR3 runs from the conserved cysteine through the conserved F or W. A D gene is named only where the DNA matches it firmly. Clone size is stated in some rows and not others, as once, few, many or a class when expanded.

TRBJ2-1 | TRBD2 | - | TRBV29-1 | CSVELAVAYNEQFF | TGCAGCGTTGAACTAGCGGTGGCCTACAATGAGCAGTTCTTC
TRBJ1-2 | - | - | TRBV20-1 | CSAIWGNYGYTF | TGCAGTGCTATCTGGGGGAATTATGGCTACACCTTC
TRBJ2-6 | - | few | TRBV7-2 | CASSLEGMTGANVLTF | TGTGCCAGCAGCTTGGAGGGGATGACTGGGGCCAACGTCCTGACTTTC
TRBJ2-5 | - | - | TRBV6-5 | CASSYGVPETQYF | TGTGCCAGCAGTTACGGGGTCCCAGAGACCCAGTACTTC
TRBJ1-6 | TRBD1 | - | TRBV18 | CASSLGQGHSPLHF | TGTGCCAGCTCACTGGGACAGGGCCATTCACCCCTCCACTTT
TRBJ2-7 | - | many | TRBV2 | CASSELGPSYEQYF | TGTGCCAGCAGTGAACTCGGGCCCTCCTACGAGCAGTACTTC
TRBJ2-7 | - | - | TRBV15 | CATSSPGAFYEQYF | TGTGCCACCAGCAGCCCGGGAGCATTCTACGAGCAGTACTTC
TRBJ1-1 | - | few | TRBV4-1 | CASSQRLGMPTEAFF | TGCGCCAGCAGCCAACGATTAGGTATGCCCACTGAAGCTTTCTTT
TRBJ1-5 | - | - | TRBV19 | CASTSGRGPDQPQHF | TGTGCCAGCACATCGGGCCGAGGTCCGGATCAGCCCCAGCATTTT
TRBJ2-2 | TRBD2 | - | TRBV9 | CASSVGIRLGLAGATGELFF | TGTGCCAGCAGCGTAGGTATTCGGTTGGGACTAGCGGGCGCTACCGGGGAGCTGTTTTTT
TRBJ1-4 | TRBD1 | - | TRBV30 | CAGNRGTNEKLFF | TGTGCCGGAAACAGGGGGACTAATGAAAAACTGTTTTTT
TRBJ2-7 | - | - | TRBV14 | CASGSGAYEQYF | TGTGCCAGCGGGTCGGGGGCCTACGAGCAGTACTTC
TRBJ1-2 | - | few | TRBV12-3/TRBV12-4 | CASTRKLAWGYTF | TGTGCCAGCACTAGGAAGCTCGCCTGGGGCTACACCTTC
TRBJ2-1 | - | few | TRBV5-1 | CASSLESTYNEQFF | TGCGCCAGCAGCTTGGAATCTACCTACAATGAGCAGTTCTTC
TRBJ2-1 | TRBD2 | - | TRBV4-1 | CASSQDATSEYNEQFF | TGCGCCAGCAGCCAAGACGCGACTAGCGAGTACAATGAGCAGTTCTTC
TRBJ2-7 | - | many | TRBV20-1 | CSARDRTDRYEQYF | TGCAGTGCTAGAGATCGAACAGACCGCTACGAGCAGTACTTC